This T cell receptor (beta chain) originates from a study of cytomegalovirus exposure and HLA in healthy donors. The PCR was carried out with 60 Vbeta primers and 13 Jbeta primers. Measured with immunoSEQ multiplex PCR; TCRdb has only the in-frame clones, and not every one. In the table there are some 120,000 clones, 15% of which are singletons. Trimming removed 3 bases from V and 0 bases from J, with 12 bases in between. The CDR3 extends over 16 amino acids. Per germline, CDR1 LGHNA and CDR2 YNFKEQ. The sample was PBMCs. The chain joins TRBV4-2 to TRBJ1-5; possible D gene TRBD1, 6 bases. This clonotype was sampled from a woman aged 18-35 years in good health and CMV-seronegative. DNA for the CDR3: TGTGCCAGCAGCCAGGCTACAGGGTCTAGCAATCAGCCCCAGCATTTT. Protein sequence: CASSQATGSSNQPQHF.